This entry lists 13 T cell receptor beta chains sequenced from one sample in a study of CD4+ T cells in melanoma. The method was immunoSEQ multiplex PCR; TCRdb's version includes in-frame clones alone and lacks a portion of them. The repertoire holds some 15,000 clones, roughly 69% seen once, with roughly a sixth in the top ten. The sequenced sample consisted of cells from a culture (not recorded whether cultured in vitro). The receptors here all came from a human donor with melanoma.

The CDR3 DNA reads TGTGCCAGCTCACCCCCTAGCGGGGGGGGAGAGACCCAGTACTTC. It is translated as CASSPPSGGGETQYF. This chain uses TRBV18 with TRBJ2-5; 12 bases fit TRBD2. Per the germline V gene, CDR1 is KGHSH and CDR2 is LQKENI. After removal of 3 bases from V and 4 bases from J, the junction contained 3 bases not matched to a gene. CDR3 length equals 15 residues.

V gene TRBV6-5 combines with J gene TRBJ2-1; D not certain. Trimming took off 6 bases at V and 2 bases at J, with 14 bases between the two ends. CDR1 is MNHEY and CDR2 is SVGAGI in the germline V gene. The CDR3 covers 15 residues. CDR3 sequence: CASRTGPQAYNEQFF. The CDR3 DNA is TGTGCCAGCAGGACCGGGCCTCAGGCCTACAATGAGCAGTTCTTC.

This chain connects TRBV6-5 to TRBJ1-2; D is uncertain. The CDR3 is made up of 14 amino acids. Trimming left V 6 bases short and J 0 bases short, with 11 bases between. The V gene's germline CDR1 is MNHEY and CDR2 SVGAGI. The CDR3 protein is CASRSAGANYGYTF. The CDR3 nucleotides are TGTGCCAGCAGGTCGGCCGGAGCTAACTATGGCTACACCTTC.

The genes are TRBV12-5 and TRBJ1-1; D not resolved. Looked up from germline, CDR1 is LGHNT and CDR2 is FRNRAP. Trimming removed 3 bases at V and 0 bases at J, with 14 bases between. CDR3 length equals 16 residues. The CDR3 DNA sequence: TGTGCTAGTGGTTTCACGGGGAAGGCCATGAACACTGAAGCTTTCTTT. Its translation: CASGFTGKAMNTEAFF.

CDR3 nucleotides: TGTGCCAGCAGCTTCGTAGGGGCTTATTCCACTGAAGCTTTCTTT. Amino acids: CASSFVGAYSTEAFF. The V call is TRBV5-8, the J call TRBJ1-1, with D tentatively TRBD1 (5 bases). There are 15 residues in the CDR3. Germline-derived CDR1 and CDR2 are SGHTS and YDEGEE. Trimming cost V 2 bases and J 4 bases, with 15 bases left between them.

The chain joins TRBV10-3 to TRBJ2-3, with 7 nucleotides matching TRBD1. This CDR3 is 15 amino acids long. In germline, CDR1 is ENHRY, CDR2 SYGVKD. The J segment lost 2 bases and the V segment lost 6 bases, leaving 8 bases of the junction unmatched. The CDR3 DNA is TGTGCCATCAGGAGGGACAGCTTCTCCACAGATACGCAGTATTTT. Amino acids: CAIRRDSFSTDTQYF.

The rearrangement joins TRBV4-1 to TRBJ2-3, with 15 bases fitting TRBD2. The CDR3 has 18 amino acids. CDR1 and CDR2 from the germline V gene are MGHRA and YSYEKL. V lost 3 bases and J lost 3; bases outside the gene matches: 7. The DNA of the CDR3 is TGCGCCAGCAGCCACGGACTAGCGGGGGGGCCAAGGACAGATACGCAGTATTTT. Encoded protein: CASSHGLAGGPRTDTQYF.

This chain links TRBV7-9 with TRBJ1-2; perhaps TRBD1 as D (6 bases). The ends were cut back, 4 bases at V and 5 bases at J, with 14 bases in the middle. This CDR3 has 14 amino acids. Germline lookup yields CDR1 SEHNR and CDR2 FQNEAQ (reference sequence). The CDR3: CASSSTGTSYGYTF. CDR3 DNA: TGTGCCAGCAGCTCAACCGGGACATCATATGGCTACACCTTC.

The gene calls are TRBV5-6 and TRBJ2-2; 9 bases fit TRBD1. The CDR3 is made up of 18 amino acids. Germline V gene lookup returns CDR1 SGHDT and CDR2 YYEEEE. The trim removed 4 bases at V and 4 bases at J, leaving 14 bases unmatched. CDR3 region: CASSRLTYRGRGTGELFF. The CDR3 bases are TGTGCCAGCAGCCGACTAACCTACAGGGGGCGTGGCACCGGGGAGCTGTTTTTT.

This clone was counted only a few times. The DNA for the CDR3 is TGTGCCAGCAGCCCGGGGACGGTCAGGTCAACAGATACGCAGTATTTT. Translating gives CASSPGTVRSTDTQYF. This chain uses TRBV7-3 with TRBJ2-3; the D call may be TRBD1 or TRBD2 (5 bases each). CDR3 size: 16 residues. Germline values: CDR1 SGHTA, CDR2 FQGTGA. Trimming cost V 5 bases and J 3 bases, with 18 bases left between them.

This sequence joins TRBV11-2 and TRBJ2-7; 7 nucleotides match TRBD2. Germline loops: CDR1 SGHAT, CDR2 FQNNGV. Unmatched junction bases numbered 7, after V lost 1 base and J lost 4 bases. The CDR3 covers 15 residues. CDR3 residues: CASSLGTQRGYEQYF. In DNA form, the CDR3 reads TGTGCCAGCAGCTTAGGTACCCAGCGGGGTTACGAGCAGTACTTC.

The J gene is TRBJ2-3, the V gene TRBV4-2; D is unresolved. The CDR3 has 13 residues. V lost 3 bases and J lost 4, with 8 bases in between. CDR1 and CDR2 from the germline V gene are LGHNA and YNFKEQ. CDR3 protein: CASSHSGADTQYF. The CDR3, as DNA: TGTGCCAGCAGCCACTCTGGTGCAGATACGCAGTATTTT.

The chain recombines TRBV6-5 with TRBJ1-2, with a weak D call TRBD1 (5 bases). CDR3 length: 14 amino acids. Germline V lookup: CDR1 MNHEY, CDR2 SVGAGI. V lost 5 bases, J lost 6 bases, and 16 bases lay in between. The CDR3, as DNA: TGTGCCAGCAGTACGTGGGGCGAGAGGGATGGCTACACCTTC. It encodes CASSTWGERDGYTF.